This T cell receptor (beta chain) was documented in a study of shared clonotypes between healthy human individuals. With regard to this clone: Compared with germline, one end of the junction differs, possibly owing to a read error.

The V gene's germline CDR1 is WNHNN and CDR2 SYGVQD (reference sequence). The CDR3 contains 15 residues. 150 to 250 ng DNA, tens of thousands of T cell genomes, went into each sorted-subset replicate PCR. TCRdb's copy holds only in-frame clones and misses some; the assay was immunoSEQ multiplex PCR. Here the sample spans a few hundred thousand clones, 70% to 75% being singletons. There were only Caucasian adults among the donors, and all lived in Nashville, Tennessee. The rearrangement uses TRBV10-1 and TRBJ2-1; no clear D. Sequencing was carried out using memory CD4+ T cells sorted from blood. The subset was: CD45RA-negative fraction. The source is a man younger than 45 in good health. The CDR3 protein is CASSLDVGPLNQQFF. The CDR3 region has the DNA TGCGCCAGCAGCCTGGACGTAGGACCACTCAATCAGCAGTTCTTC.